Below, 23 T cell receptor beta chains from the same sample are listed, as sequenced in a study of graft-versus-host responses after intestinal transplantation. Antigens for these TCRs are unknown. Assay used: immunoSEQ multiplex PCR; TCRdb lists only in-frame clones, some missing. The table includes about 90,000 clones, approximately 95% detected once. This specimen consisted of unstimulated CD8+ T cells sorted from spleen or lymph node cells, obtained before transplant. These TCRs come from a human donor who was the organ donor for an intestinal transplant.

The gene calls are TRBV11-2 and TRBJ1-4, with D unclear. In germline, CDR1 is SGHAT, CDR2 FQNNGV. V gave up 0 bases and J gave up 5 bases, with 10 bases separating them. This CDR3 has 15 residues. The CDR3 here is CASSLELTPNEKLFF. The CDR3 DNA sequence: TGTGCCAGCAGCTTAGAACTGACACCCAATGAAAAACTGTTTTTT.

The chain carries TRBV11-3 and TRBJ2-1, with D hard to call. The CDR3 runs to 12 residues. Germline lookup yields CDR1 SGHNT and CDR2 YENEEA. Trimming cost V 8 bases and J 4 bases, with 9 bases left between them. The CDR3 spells CASGSEYNEQFF. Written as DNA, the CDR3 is TGTGCCAGCGGGTCGGAGTACAATGAGCAGTTCTTC.

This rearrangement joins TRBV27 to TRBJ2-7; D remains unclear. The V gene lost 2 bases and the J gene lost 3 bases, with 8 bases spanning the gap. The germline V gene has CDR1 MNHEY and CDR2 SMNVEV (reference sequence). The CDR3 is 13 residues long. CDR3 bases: TGTGCCAGCAGTTTAAGTCTCGGCTACGAGCAGTACTTC. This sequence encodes CASSLSLGYEQYF.

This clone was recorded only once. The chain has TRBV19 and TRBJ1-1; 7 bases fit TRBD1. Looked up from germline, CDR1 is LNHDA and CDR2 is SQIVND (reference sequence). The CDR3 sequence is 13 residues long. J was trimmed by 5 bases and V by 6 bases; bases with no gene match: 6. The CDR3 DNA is TGTGCCAGTAGGGAGGGGGCGTCGACTGAAGCTTTCTTT. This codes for CASREGASTEAFF.

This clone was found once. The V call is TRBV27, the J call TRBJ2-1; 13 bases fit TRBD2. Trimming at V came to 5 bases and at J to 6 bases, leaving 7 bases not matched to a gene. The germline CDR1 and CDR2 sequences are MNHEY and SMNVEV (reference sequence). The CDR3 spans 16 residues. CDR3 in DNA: TGTGCCAGCAGTCCATCGGGACTAGCGGGAACCAATGAGCAGTTCTTC. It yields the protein CASSPSGLAGTNEQFF.

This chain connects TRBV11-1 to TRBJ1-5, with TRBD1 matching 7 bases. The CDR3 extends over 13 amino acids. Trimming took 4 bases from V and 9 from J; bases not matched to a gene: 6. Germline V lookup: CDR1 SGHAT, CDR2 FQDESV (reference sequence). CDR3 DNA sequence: TGTGCCAGCAGCTGGGAGCAGGGGGGGCCCCAGCATTTT. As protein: CASSWEQGGPQHF.

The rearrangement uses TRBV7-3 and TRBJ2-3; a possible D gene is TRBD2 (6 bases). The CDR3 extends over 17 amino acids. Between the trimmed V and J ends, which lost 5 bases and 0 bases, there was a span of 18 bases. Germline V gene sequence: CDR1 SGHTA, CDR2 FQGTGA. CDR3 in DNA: TGTGCCAGCAGCGCCGAAGGGGCGGGGAGAAGCACAGATACGCAGTATTTT. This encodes CASSAEGAGRSTDTQYF.

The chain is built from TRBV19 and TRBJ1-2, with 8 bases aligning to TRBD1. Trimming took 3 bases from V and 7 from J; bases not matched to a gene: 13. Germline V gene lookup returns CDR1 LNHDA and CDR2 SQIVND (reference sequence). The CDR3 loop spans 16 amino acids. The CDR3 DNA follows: TGTGCCAGTAGTATGTTTCCAGGGGGCGAGGTCGGTGGCTACACCTTC. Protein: CASSMFPGGEVGGYTF.

The CDR3 DNA is TGTGCCATCAGTGAGTTTACTCGGCAGGGTGTCGACGAGCAGTACTTC. Translation gives CAISEFTRQGVDEQYF. The chain recombines TRBV10-3 with TRBJ2-7; D is perhaps TRBD1 (5 bases). The length of the CDR3 is 16 residues. Germline CDR1 reads ENHRY; CDR2 reads SYGVKD. V lost 1 base, J lost 5 bases, and 18 bases lay in between.

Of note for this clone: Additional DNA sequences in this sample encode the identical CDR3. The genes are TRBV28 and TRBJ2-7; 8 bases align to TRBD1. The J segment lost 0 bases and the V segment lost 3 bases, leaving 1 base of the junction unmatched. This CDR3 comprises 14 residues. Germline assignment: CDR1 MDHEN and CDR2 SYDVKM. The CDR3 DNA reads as TGTGCCAGCAGTTTTACAGGGGGCTCCTACGAGCAGTACTTC. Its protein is CASSFTGGSYEQYF.

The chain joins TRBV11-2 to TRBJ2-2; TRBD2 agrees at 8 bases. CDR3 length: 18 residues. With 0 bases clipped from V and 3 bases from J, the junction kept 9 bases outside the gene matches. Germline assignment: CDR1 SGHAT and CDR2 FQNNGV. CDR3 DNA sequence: TGTGCCAGCAGCTTAGAATATGCAGCGGGAGTATACACCGGGGAGCTGTTTTTT. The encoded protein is CASSLEYAAGVYTGELFF.

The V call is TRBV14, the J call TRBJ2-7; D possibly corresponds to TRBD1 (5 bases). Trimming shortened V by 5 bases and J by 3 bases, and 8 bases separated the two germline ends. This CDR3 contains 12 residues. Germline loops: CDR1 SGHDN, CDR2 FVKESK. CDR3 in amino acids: CASSGQYYEQYF. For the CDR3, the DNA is TGTGCCAGCAGCGGACAATACTACGAGCAGTACTTC.

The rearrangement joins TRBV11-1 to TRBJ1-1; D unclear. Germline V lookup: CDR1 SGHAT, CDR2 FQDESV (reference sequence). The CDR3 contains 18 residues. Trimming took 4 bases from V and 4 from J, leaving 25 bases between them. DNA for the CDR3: TGTGCCAGCAGCTCGATTGGACTTACCTGGGGTTTGTCCACTGAAGCTTTCTTT. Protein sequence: CASSSIGLTWGLSTEAFF.

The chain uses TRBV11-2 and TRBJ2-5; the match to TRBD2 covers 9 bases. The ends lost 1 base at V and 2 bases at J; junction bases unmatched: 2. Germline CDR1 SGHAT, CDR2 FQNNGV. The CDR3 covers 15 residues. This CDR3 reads CASSLVLAGQETQYF. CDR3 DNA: TGTGCCAGCAGCTTAGTTCTAGCGGGGCAAGAGACCCAGTACTTC.

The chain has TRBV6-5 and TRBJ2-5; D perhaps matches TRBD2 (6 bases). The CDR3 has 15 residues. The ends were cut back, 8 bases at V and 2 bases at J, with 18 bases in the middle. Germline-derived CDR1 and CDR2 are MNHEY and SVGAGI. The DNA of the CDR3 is TGTGCCAGCGTGCATTTTGGCGGGGCACAAGAGACCCAGTACTTC. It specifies CASVHFGGAQETQYF.

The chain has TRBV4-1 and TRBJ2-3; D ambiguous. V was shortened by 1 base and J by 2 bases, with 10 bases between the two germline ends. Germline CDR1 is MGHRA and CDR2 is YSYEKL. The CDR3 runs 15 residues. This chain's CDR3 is CASSQVLADTDTQYF. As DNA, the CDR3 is TGCGCCAGCAGCCAAGTTTTAGCCGACACAGATACGCAGTATTTT.

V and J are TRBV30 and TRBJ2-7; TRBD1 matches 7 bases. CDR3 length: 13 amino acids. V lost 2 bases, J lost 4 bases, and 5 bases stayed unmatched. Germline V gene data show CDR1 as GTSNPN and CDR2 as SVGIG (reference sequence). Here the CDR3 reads CAWSYTRGYEQYF. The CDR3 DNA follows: TGTGCCTGGAGTTATACCAGGGGGTACGAGCAGTACTTC.

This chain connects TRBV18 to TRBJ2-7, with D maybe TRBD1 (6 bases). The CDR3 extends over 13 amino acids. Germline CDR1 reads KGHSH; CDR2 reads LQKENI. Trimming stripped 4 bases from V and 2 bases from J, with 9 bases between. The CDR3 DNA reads TGTGCCAGCTCACGGGGACATGCCTACGAGCAGTACTTC. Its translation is CASSRGHAYEQYF.

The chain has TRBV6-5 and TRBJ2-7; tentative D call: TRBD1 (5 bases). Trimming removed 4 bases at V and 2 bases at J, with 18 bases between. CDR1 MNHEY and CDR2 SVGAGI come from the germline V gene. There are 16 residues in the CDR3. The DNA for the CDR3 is TGTGCCAGCAGTTCCCGTTATGGGGCGATCACCTACGAGCAGTACTTC. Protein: CASSSRYGAITYEQYF.

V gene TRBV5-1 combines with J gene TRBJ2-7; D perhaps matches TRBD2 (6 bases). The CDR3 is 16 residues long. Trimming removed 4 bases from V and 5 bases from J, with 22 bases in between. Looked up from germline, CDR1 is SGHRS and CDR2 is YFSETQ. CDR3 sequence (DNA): TGCGCCAGCAGCCCCAGGTTGGCGGGGCCGTGGGACGAGCAGTACTTC. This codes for CASSPRLAGPWDEQYF.

The DNA for the CDR3 is TGCAGCGTTGAAGATCTTGCGGGGTCGTTGGAGACCCAGTACTTC. It is translated as CSVEDLAGSLETQYF. V is TRBV29-1 and J is TRBJ2-5, with D tentatively TRBD2 (6 bases). The ends were cut back, 0 bases at V and 5 bases at J, with 16 bases in the middle. The CDR3 runs to 15 residues. From germline, CDR1 is SQVTM and CDR2 ANQGSEA. The whole variable domain, filled in from reference TRBV29-1 and TRBJ2-5, reads SAVISQKPSRDICQRGTSLTIQCQVDSQVTMMFWYRQQPGQSLTLIATANQGSEATYESGFVIDKFPISRPNLTFSTLTVSNMSPEDSSIYLCSVEDLAGSLETQYFGPGTRLLVL.

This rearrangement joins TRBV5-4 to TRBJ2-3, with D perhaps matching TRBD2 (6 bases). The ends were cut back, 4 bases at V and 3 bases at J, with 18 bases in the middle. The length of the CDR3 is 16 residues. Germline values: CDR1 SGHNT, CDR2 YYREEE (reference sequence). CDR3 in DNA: TGTGCCAGCAGCCAACCCGAGCGGGCCGAAACAGATACGCAGTATTTT. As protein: CASSQPERAETDTQYF.

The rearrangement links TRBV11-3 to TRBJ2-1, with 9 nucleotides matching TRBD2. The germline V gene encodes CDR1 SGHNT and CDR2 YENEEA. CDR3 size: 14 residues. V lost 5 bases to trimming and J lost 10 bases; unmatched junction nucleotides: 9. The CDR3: CASSHRLAGNEQFF. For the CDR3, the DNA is TGTGCCAGCAGCCACCGGCTAGCGGGAAACGAGCAGTTCTTC.